This T cell receptor beta chain was documented in a study of preoperative IRX-2 immunotherapy in early breast cancer. Treatment defined: preoperative locoregional IRX-2 cytokine immunotherapy. Samples came from a phase Ib trial of preoperative locoregional IRX-2 cytokine immunotherapy. The germline V gene encodes CDR1 SGHNT and CDR2 YENEEA. The CDR3 consists of 16 residues. Trimming cost V 7 bases and J 5 bases; bases outside gene matches: 14. This clone was counted a few times. Sequencing was performed with immunoSEQ multiplex PCR; in TCRdb, only in-frame clones are kept and a portion is missing. The table lists roughly 99,000 clones, 75% to 90% of them singletons, with roughly 2% in the top ten.

The V and J genes are TRBV11-3 and TRBJ1-1; TRBD1 aligns across 9 bases. This sequence was found in a human donor with breast cancer. The material was tumor tissue, obtained after IRX-2 immunotherapy. CDR3 protein: CASNNQVGQGRTEAFF. CDR3 nucleotides: TGTGCCAGCAACAACCAGGTGGGACAGGGTAGAACTGAAGCTTTCTTT.